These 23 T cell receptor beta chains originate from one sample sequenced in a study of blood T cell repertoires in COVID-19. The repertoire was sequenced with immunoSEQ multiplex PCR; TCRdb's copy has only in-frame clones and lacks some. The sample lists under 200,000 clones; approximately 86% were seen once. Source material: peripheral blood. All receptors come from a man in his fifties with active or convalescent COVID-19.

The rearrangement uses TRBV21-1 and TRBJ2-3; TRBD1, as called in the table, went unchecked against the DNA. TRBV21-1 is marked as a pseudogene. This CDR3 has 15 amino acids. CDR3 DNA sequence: TGTGCCAGCAGCAGAGACAGGTCTCCCACAGATACGCAGTATTTT. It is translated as CASSRDRSPTDTQYF.

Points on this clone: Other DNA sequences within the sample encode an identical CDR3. CDR3 region: CASSLGRQETQYF. The CDR3 DNA is TGTGCCAGCAGTTTGGGGCGGCAAGAGACCCAGTACTTC. The chain uses TRBV12-3 or TRBV12-4 and TRBJ2-5, with a tentative D call TRBD1 (5 bases). The CDR3 sequence is 13 residues long. Trimming shortened V by 3 bases and J by 2 bases, and 7 bases separated the two germline ends.

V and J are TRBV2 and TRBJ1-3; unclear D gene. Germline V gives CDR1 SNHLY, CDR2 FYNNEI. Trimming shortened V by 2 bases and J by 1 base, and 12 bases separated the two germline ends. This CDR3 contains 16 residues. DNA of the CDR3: TGTGCCAGCAGTGAACTCGGGAGACTTTCTGGAAACACCATATATTTT. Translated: CASSELGRLSGNTIYF.

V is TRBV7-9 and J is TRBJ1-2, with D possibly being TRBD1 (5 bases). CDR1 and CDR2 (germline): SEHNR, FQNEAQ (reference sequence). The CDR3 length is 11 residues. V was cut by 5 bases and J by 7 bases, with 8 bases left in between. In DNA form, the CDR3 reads TGTGCCAGCAGCCCAGGGTTTGGCTACACCTTC. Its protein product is CASSPGFGYTF.

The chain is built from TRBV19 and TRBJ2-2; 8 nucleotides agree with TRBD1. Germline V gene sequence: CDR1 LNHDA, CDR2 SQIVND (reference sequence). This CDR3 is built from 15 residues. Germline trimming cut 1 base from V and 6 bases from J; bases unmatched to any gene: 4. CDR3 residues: CASSIGQGAAGELFF. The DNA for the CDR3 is TGTGCCAGTAGTATAGGCCAGGGGGCGGCCGGGGAGCTGTTTTTT.

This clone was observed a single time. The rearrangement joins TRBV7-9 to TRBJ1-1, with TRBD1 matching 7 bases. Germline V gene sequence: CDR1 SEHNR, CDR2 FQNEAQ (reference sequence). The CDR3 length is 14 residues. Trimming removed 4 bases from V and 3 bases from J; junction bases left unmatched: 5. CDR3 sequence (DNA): TGTGCCAGCAGCTCTCAGGGGGAATACACTGAAGCTTTCTTT. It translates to CASSSQGEYTEAFF.

The CDR3 reads CASPLQFF. In DNA form, the CDR3 reads TGTGCCAGCCCCCTCCAGTTCTTC. This chain connects TRBV7-6 to TRBJ2-1; D gene uncertain. Germline V gene lookup returns CDR1 SGHVS and CDR2 FNYEAQ. V lost 8 bases and J 13 bases, leaving 6 bases between the germline ends. The CDR3 is 8 amino acids.

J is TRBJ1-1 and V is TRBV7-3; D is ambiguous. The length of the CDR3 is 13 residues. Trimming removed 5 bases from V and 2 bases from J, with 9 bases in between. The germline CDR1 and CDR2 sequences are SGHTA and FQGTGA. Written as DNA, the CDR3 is TGTGCCAGCAGCCAGACACCCAACACTGAAGCTTTCTTT. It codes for CASSQTPNTEAFF. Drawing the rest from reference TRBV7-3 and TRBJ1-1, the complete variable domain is GAGVSQTPSNKVTEKGKYVELRCDPISGHTALYWYRQSLGQGPEFLIYFQGTGAADDSGLPNDRFFAVRPEGSVSTLKIQRTERGDSAVYLCASSQTPNTEAFFGQGTRLTVV.

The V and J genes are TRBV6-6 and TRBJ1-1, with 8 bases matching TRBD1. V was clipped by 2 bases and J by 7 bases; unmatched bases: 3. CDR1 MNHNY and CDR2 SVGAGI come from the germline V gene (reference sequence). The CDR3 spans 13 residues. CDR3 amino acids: CASSYRGQGEAFF. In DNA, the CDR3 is TGTGCCAGCAGTTACCGCGGACAGGGTGAAGCTTTCTTT.

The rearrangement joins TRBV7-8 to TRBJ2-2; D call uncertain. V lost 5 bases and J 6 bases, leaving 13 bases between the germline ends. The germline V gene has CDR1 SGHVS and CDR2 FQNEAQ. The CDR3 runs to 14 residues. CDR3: CASSQSASSGELFF. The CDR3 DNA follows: TGTGCCAGCAGCCAATCCGCTAGTTCCGGGGAGCTGTTTTTT. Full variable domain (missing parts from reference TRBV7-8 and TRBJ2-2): GAGVSQSPRYKVAKRGQDVALRCDPISGHVSLFWYQQALGQGPEFLTYFQNEAQLDKSGLPSDRFFAERPEGSVSTLKIQRTQQEDSAVYLCASSQSASSGELFFGEGSRLTVL.

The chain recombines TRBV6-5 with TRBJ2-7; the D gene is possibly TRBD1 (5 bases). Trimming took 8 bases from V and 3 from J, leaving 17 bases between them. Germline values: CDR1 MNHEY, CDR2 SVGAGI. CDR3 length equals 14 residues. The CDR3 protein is CASASWGSNYEQYF. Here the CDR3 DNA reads TGTGCCAGCGCCTCGTGGGGCAGCAACTACGAGCAGTACTTC.

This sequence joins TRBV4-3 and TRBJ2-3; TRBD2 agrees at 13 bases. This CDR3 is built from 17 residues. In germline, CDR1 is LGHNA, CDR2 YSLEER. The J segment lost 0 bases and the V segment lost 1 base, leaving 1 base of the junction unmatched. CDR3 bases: TGCGCCAGCAGCCAAGTGGGACTAGCGGGAAGCACAGATACGCAGTATTTT. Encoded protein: CASSQVGLAGSTDTQYF.

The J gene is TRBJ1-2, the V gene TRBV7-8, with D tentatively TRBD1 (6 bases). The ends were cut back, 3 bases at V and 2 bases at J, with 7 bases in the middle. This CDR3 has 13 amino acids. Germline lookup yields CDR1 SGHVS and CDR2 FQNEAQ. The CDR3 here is CASSFGQNYGYTF. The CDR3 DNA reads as TGTGCCAGCAGCTTTGGACAGAACTATGGCTACACCTTC.

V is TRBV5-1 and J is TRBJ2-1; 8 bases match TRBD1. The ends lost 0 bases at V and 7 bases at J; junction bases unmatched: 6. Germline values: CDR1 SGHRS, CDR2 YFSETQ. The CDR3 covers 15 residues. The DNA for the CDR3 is TGCGCCAGCAGCTTGGTGGCAGGGGGCTTGAATGAGCAGTTCTTC. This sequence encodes CASSLVAGGLNEQFF.

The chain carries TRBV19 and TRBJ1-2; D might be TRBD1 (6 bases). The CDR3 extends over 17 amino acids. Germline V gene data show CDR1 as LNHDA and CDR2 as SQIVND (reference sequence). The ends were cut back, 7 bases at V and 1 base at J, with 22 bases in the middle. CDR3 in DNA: TGTGCCAGTAAAAGAGGGTGGACAGACCAGTTTAACTATGGCTACACCTTC. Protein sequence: CASKRGWTDQFNYGYTF.

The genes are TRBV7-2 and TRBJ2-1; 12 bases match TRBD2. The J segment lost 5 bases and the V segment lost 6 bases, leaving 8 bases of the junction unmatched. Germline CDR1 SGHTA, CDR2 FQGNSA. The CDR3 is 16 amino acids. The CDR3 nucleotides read TGTGCCAGCAGACCTCGACTAGCGGGAGTTCACAATGAGCAGTTCTTC. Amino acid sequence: CASRPRLAGVHNEQFF.

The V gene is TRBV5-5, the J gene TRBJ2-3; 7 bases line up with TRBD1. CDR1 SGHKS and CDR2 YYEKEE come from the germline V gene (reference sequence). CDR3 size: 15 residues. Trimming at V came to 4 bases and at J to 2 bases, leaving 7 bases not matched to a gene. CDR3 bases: TGTGCCAGCAGCCGATTAGGACAGGTCACAGATACGCAGTATTTT. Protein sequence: CASSRLGQVTDTQYF.

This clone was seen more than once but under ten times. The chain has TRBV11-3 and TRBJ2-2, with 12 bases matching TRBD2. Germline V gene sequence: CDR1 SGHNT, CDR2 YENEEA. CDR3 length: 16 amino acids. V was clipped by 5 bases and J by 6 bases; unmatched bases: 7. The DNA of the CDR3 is TGTGCCAGCAGCCGACCCGGACTAGCGGGACCCGGGGAGCTGTTTTTT. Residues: CASSRPGLAGPGELFF.

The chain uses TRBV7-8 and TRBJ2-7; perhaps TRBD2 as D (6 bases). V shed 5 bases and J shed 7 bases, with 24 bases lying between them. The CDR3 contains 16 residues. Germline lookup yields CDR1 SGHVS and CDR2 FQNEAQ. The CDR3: CASSRRRGGAFGEQYF. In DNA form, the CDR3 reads TGTGCCAGCAGCCGACGGAGGGGCGGGGCTTTTGGGGAGCAGTACTTC.

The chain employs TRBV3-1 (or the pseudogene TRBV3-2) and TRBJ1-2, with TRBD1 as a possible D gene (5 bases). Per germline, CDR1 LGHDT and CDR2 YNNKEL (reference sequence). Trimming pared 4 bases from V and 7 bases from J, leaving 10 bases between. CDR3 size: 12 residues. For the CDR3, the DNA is TGTGCCAGCAGCCTGACTGGGGCTGGCTACACCTTC. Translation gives CASSLTGAGYTF.

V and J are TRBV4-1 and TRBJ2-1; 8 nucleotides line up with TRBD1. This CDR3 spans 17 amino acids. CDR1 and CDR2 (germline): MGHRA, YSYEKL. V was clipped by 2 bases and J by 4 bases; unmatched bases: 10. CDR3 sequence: CASSQTYGTGGYNEQFF. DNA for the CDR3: TGCGCCAGCAGCCAAACCTACGGGACAGGAGGATACAATGAGCAGTTCTTC.

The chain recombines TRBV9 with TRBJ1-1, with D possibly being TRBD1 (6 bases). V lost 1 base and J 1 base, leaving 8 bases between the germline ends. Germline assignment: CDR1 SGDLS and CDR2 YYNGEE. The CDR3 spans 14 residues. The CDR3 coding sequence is TGTGCCAGCAGCGTACAGGGGACGAACACTGAAGCTTTCTTT. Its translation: CASSVQGTNTEAFF.

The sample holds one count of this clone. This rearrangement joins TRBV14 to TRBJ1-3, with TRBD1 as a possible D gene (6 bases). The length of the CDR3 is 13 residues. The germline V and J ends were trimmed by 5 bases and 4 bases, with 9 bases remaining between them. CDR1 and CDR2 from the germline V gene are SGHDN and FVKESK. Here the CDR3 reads CASSFTGGNTIYF. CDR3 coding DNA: TGTGCCAGCAGCTTCACAGGGGGAAACACCATATATTTT.